This entry concerns a single T cell receptor (beta chain). Its antigen is still unknown. No quality values exist for individual bases; no much larger clone is one base distant. Libraries were built with 5' RACE. Sequencing instrument: Illumina HiSeq 2500. A second PCR of roughly 7 to 11 cycles was run with a J-beta primer mix and a sample-barcoded 5' primer. A template-switch 5' adaptor carrying 12 random nucleotides introduced a unique molecular identifier onto each TCR beta cDNA molecule. Each sample yielded at least 2.5 million CDR3-containing paired-end reads. First-strand cDNA synthesis was performed from all RNA using the Mint cDNA synthesis kit, with priming by a TRBC-specific oligonucleotide. All cDNA was treated with uracil-DNA glycosylase and then went through a first 18-cycle PCR with the universal primers M1SS and BC2_uni_R. On the study's bioinformatics: For normalization, 1 million high-quality reads were randomly selected from each sample, with every read carrying a distinct molecular identifier. Instead of being binned into consensus sequences, reads that shared molecular identifiers were thrown out. CDR3 identification, clonotype clustering and error correction used MiTCR with a Q25 quality threshold and the strictest error-elimination algorithm. A nonparametric unseen species model with Euler transformation was used to estimate lower-bound total TCR beta diversity. The public reads were reprocessed in TCRdb via fastp at Q25 and MiXCR, keeping in-frame beta chains. Every CDR3 protein is listed once, alongside the most common genes and DNA of its rows. None of the V and J calls come from the authors' own analysis; TCRdb made them. A total of roughly 830,000 distinct CDR3 sequences appear in this sample, under 80% of them only once. The top ten clonotypes cover 25% to 35% of the sample.

This entry belongs to a study of blood T cells in healthy people across ages (dated by TCRdb to about 2015). Study-level background: Template switching captured roughly one uniquely barcoded TCR beta cDNA molecule per two T cells in model experiments. Using deep sequencing normalized with unique cDNA molecular identifiers, the study measured how TCR beta repertoire diversity changes with age. Four age groups were formed from the donors: young (average roughly 15 years), middle-aged (around 41), aged (62) and long-lived (about 80). To avoid experimental bias, donors of different ages were distributed randomly across sequencing lanes. The study analyzed two additional independent replicas of 1 million unique cDNA reads from the same blood draw for two donors, one aged 18 to 29 and one aged 80 or older. Here is what the overall study found, with its caveats: Because the CMV infection status of the donors was unknown, age-related changes in expanded clonotypes may potentially have been confounded. As age increased, observed TCR beta diversity per million T cells dropped in a roughly linear way, and a significant reduction was already evident by age about 40. The long-lived group showed more naive CD4+ T cells, fewer expanded clones and increased TCR diversity than the aged group, suggesting age selection. Observed TCR beta diversity correlated strongly with the percentage of naive T cells measured by flow cytometry. Bulk unsorted PBMC profiling prevented conclusive comparison of naive and antigen-experienced compartments. Total diversity estimates from one million sequenced T cells were considered lower bounds and underestimates.

The germline V gene (reference sequence) supplies CDR1 MNHEY and CDR2 SMNVEV. The CDR3 sequence holds 14 residues, the cysteine and phenylalanine included. Kept here is only the CDR3 DNA, which spans 42 bases and is read in frame from base 1. The germline ends are 12 bases apart after V is trimmed by 6 bases and J by 1 base. Donors were approximately 42 systemically healthy Caucasian individuals from Russia aged roughly 6 to 100 years. Each donor gave around 9.5 milliliters of peripheral blood, collected into EDTA-treated Vacutainer tubes. Ficoll-Paque density-gradient centrifugation was used to isolate PBMCs, with at least 6 million per sample. Trizol reagent was used to extract total RNA from PBMCs, with at least 6 micrograms per sample. Naive CD45RAhigh/CD27high T cell percentages were measured by flow cytometry on a PBMC aliquot from every donor.

The clonotype comes from a man younger than 40 in good health. The sequenced sample consisted of blood. The receptor chain draws on TRBV27 and TRBJ2-5; the D segment may tentatively be TRBD1 or TRBD2, each giving 5 matched bases. Here the CDR3 is given as CASSPGPFQETQYF. Read as DNA, the sequence is TGTGCCAGCAGCCCGGGGCCCTTCCAAGAGACCCAGTACTTC.